This T cell receptor (beta chain) originates from a study of CD8+CD57+ T cells in acquired aplastic anemia. On the study more broadly: Sorted CD4+ plus CD8+ cells gave DNA averaging about 3.2 ug. Study outcomes and limitations: Roughly 28 was the count of CD8+ CDR3 sequences that patients shared with controls. Patient and control CD8+ Simpson's diversity was not significantly different.

On this clonotype: What it binds is unknown.

CD8+CD57+ cell expansion had been shown by flow cytometry in patients chosen for sequencing. Patients had not yet gotten any therapy when their blood was taken for sampling. Using genomic DNA as the template, TCR beta VDJ and CDR3 profiling was carried out. TCRdb re-derived calls from the reads in MiXCR, one entry per CDR3 protein. The repertoire consists of 200,000 to 300,000 distinct CDR3 sequences, with 65% to 90% occurring once and the leading ten covering over 35%. The CDR3 is 18 amino acids. V lost 1 base, J lost 7 bases, and 8 bases stayed unmatched. From germline, CDR1 is SGHTA and CDR2 FQGNSA.

The chain combines TRBV7-2 with TRBJ2-1, with 15 bases that match TRBD2. The receptor comes from a human donor with aplastic anemia. The specimen was sorted CD4+, CD8+, or CD8+CD57+ T cells (not recorded which) from PBMCs. CDR3 loop: CASSLGTSGRGKVNEQFF. The CDR3 nucleotides read TGTGCCAGCAGCTTAGGGACTAGCGGGAGGGGGAAAGTTAATGAGCAGTTCTTC. Looking up the rest from reference TRBV7-2 and TRBJ2-1 gives the full variable domain: GAGVSQSPSNKVTEKGKDVELRCDPISGHTALYWYRQSLGQGLEFLIYFQGNSAPDKSGLPSDRFSAERTGGSVSTLTIQRTQQEDSAVYLCASSLGTSGRGKVNEQFFGPGTRLTVL.